These 6 T cell receptor beta chains share one sample of origin, sequenced in a study of blood T cell repertoires in COVID-19. Profiled with immunoSEQ multiplex PCR; TCRdb holds only in-frame clones, not every one. The table has 450,000 to 500,000 clones, 70% to 90% seen once; the top ten hold 3.2%. Sequencing input: peripheral blood. The receptor source for this set is a human donor in a cohort sampled during active COVID-19.

The chain couples TRBV27 to TRBJ2-7, with 8 bases matching TRBD2. Germline V gives CDR1 MNHEY, CDR2 SMNVEV (reference sequence). There are 14 residues in the CDR3. V shed 4 bases and J 3 bases; nucleotides not matched to a gene: 5. The CDR3 nucleotides are TGTGCCAGCAGTTCTAGCGGGCCTGACTACGAGCAGTACTTC. This codes for CASSSSGPDYEQYF.

The rearrangement links TRBV7-2 to TRBJ2-1; D perhaps matches TRBD2 (5 bases). The CDR3 spans 17 residues. Trimming left V 1 base short and J 4 bases short, with 17 bases between. Germline V CDR1 and CDR2: SGHTA, FQGNSA. CDR3 loop: CASSLVSSKAVYNEQFF. CDR3 nucleotides: TGTGCCAGCAGCTTAGTGTCGTCAAAAGCGGTTTACAATGAGCAGTTCTTC.

The rearrangement links TRBV7-3 to TRBJ2-3, with 9 bases lining up with TRBD2. The CDR3 consists of 15 residues. Germline assignment: CDR1 SGHTA and CDR2 FQGTGA. J was trimmed by 6 bases and V by 5 bases; bases with no gene match: 9. The CDR3 sequence: CASSRLAGALDTQYF. Written as DNA, the CDR3 is TGTGCCAGCAGCCGGTTAGCGGGAGCGTTGGATACGCAGTATTTT.

The DNA of the CDR3 is TGTGCCAGCAGACTGTCCAGGGGCACGAACACTGAAGCTTTCTTT. It specifies CASRLSRGTNTEAFF. This chain links TRBV2 with TRBJ1-1; perhaps TRBD1 as D (6 bases). This CDR3 spans 15 amino acids. In germline, CDR1 is SNHLY, CDR2 FYNNEI. V was pared by 6 bases and J by 1 base, with 15 bases between.

CDR3 residues: CASSPGTSGIGNEQFF. The CDR3 DNA reads as TGTGCCAGCAGCCCGGGGACTAGCGGGATAGGGAATGAGCAGTTCTTC. The chain recombines TRBV3-1 (or the pseudogene TRBV3-2) with TRBJ2-1, with 13 positions matching TRBD2. After removal of 4 bases from V and 7 bases from J, the junction contained 7 bases not matched to a gene. The CDR3 extends over 16 amino acids. Per germline, CDR1 LGHDT and CDR2 YNNKEL (reference sequence).

This clone was detected once. The V gene is TRBV2, the J gene TRBJ1-1; perhaps TRBD1 as D (5 bases). Germline V gives CDR1 SNHLY, CDR2 FYNNEI. V gave up 7 bases and J gave up 5 bases, with 17 bases separating them. CDR3 length: 14 amino acids. This CDR3 reads CASTPEARQTEAFF. CDR3 DNA sequence: TGTGCCAGCACTCCCGAGGCCAGACAGACTGAAGCTTTCTTT.